A selection of T cell receptor beta chains follows, all from one sample in a study of blood T cell repertoires in COVID-19. Sequencing used immunoSEQ multiplex PCR; TCRdb keeps in-frame clones, though not all of them. Counted here are approximately 200,000 clones, roughly three quarters occurring once; the ten biggest clones make up roughly 17%. The sequenced sample was peripheral blood. The receptor set was obtained from a man aged 55-75 years with active or convalescent COVID-19. Both conserved end residues are part of each CDR3. A D gene is named only where the DNA matches it firmly. Size values are once, few and many counts, or a class for expanded clones, and some rows have none.

CDR3aa,CDR3nt,v_gene,abundance,j_gene,d_gene
CASRGLADNEQFF,TGTGCCAGCAGGGGACTAGCGGACAATGAGCAGTTCTTC,TRBV27,.,TRBJ2-1,TRBD2
CASTPGQGDEKLFF,TGTGCCAGCACCCCGGGACAGGGGGACGAAAAACTGTTTTTT,TRBV28,.,TRBJ1-4,TRBD1
CASSSGRGLAGSYEQYF,TGTGCCAGCAGCTCCGGTCGTGGACTAGCGGGTTCCTACGAGCAGTACTTC,TRBV7-2,.,TRBJ2-7,TRBD2
CASSEASGRRVGNKETQYF,TGTGCCAGCAGTGAGGCCAGCGGGAGGCGGGTGGGGAACAAAGAGACCCAGTACTTC,TRBV2,.,TRBJ2-5,TRBD2
CASSLELAGGYNEQFF,TGTGCCAGCTCACTAGAACTAGCGGGAGGGTACAATGAGCAGTTCTTC,TRBV18,.,TRBJ2-1,TRBD2
CASSPPGVSGAGNTIYF,TGTGCCAGCAGTCCCCCAGGGGTCTCCGGGGCAGGAAACACCATATATTTT,TRBV6-6,few,TRBJ1-3,.
CASSLGGSRDEQFF,TGTGCCAGCAGCTTAGGTGGGAGTAGGGATGAGCAGTTCTTC,TRBV7-8,.,TRBJ2-1,.
CASSSLGGRGNEQFF,TGTGCCAGCAGCTCCCTAGGCGGGAGAGGCAATGAGCAGTTCTTC,TRBV7-9,.,TRBJ2-1,TRBD2
CASSPPAASEQFF,TGTGCCAGCTCACCACCGGCGGCGAGTGAGCAGTTCTTC,TRBV18,.,TRBJ2-1,.
CATSDASGGTEAFF,TGTGCCACCAGTGATGCCAGCGGAGGCACTGAAGCTTTCTTT,TRBV24-1,once,TRBJ1-1,.
CASSPPGQWEQFF,TGTGCCAGCAGCCCCCCAGGCCAATGGGAGCAGTTCTTC,TRBV9,.,TRBJ2-1,.